The 3 T cell receptor beta chains below all came from one sample that was sequenced in a study of CD8+CD57+ T cells in acquired aplastic anemia. For CDR3 and TCR beta VDJ profiling, genomic DNA was the template used. Each CDR3 protein is one row after TCRdb ran MiXCR on the reads. The sample lists approximately 81,000 distinct CDR3 sequences, more than 40% occurring once. The sequenced sample was sorted CD4+, CD8+, or CD8+CD57+ T cells (not recorded which) from PBMCs. The receptors originated from a human donor in good health, serving as a control.

This clonotype showed up just a few times. The rearrangement uses TRBV5-4 and TRBJ2-5; TRBD1 aligns across 7 bases. The trim removed 5 bases at V and 1 base at J, leaving 5 bases unmatched. This CDR3 region has 14 residues. Germline CDR1 SGHNT, CDR2 YYREEE (reference sequence). CDR3 DNA: TGTGCCAGCAGTTTACGACAGGGCCAAGAGACCCAGTACTTC. This codes for CASSLRQGQETQYF.

This clonotype was detected only a few times. The rearrangement uses TRBV30 and TRBJ2-5; 9 positions match TRBD1. Germline V CDR1 and CDR2: GTSNPN, SVGIG (reference sequence). Trimming removed 5 bases from V and 4 bases from J; junction bases left unmatched: 2. The CDR3 contains 12 residues. The chain's CDR3 is CAWGTGLETQYF. Here the CDR3 DNA reads TGTGCCTGGGGGACAGGGTTAGAGACCCAGTACTTC. Full variable domain (missing parts from reference TRBV30 and TRBJ2-5): SQTIHQWPATLVQPVGSPLSLECTVEGTSNPNLYWYRQAAGRGLQLLFYSVGIGQISSEVPQNLSASRPQDRQFILSSKKLLLSDSGFYLCAWGTGLETQYFGPGTRLLVL.

This clonotype was observed at least ten times. This chain links TRBV12-3 or TRBV12-4 with TRBJ1-1; a weak D match, TRBD1 (5 bases). V was trimmed by 6 bases and J by 7 bases, leaving 12 bases between them. This CDR3 has 12 amino acids. The CDR3 bases are TGTGCCAGCAGCACAGGAGACCGTGAAGCTTTCTTT. Amino acids: CASSTGDREAFF.